What follows describes a single TCR beta chain. This record comes from a study of T cell changes during pregnancy in multiple sclerosis. This CDR3 comprises 15 residues. Looked up from germline, CDR1 is MGHRA and CDR2 is YSYEKL. V was cut by 0 bases and J by 4 bases, with 13 bases left in between. Using immunoSEQ multiplex PCR, the repertoire was profiled, and TCRdb retains in-frame clones only, with some absent. The data hold approximately 47,000 clones, with roughly 89% observed a single time. The gene calls are TRBV4-1 and TRBJ2-7; D possibly corresponds to TRBD1 (5 bases). The sequence came from a female donor with multiple sclerosis, enrolled in a pregnancy study. This sample comprised peripheral blood, obtained in the first trimester of pregnancy. The CDR3 DNA reads TGCGCCAGCAGCCAAGATCTTAGTGGGGCTTACGAGCAGTACTTC. Protein product: CASSQDLSGAYEQYF.